This TCR beta chain emerged from a study of T-cell memory formation after mild COVID-19. Findings and caveats of the study: The pre-infection memory compartment contained some responding clones, suggesting cross-reactive memory joined. Shrinking CD4+ clones resided mostly in CM and EM, and CD8+ ones in EMRA.

A remark on this clonotype: The target antigen is unknown.

V gave up 7 bases and J gave up 1 base, with 7 bases separating them. This CDR3 contains 12 residues. The germline gives CDR1 SNHLY, CDR2 FYNNEI. Constant-segment primers were used for 5'RACE, and the resulting TCR alpha and TCR beta cDNA libraries carried sample barcodes and UMIs. Each CDR3 protein is one row after TCRdb ran MiXCR on the 5' RACE reads. The top ten hold about 12% of the sample, which has a few hundred thousand distinct CDR3 sequences, roughly 21% seen once. This receptor was obtained from an adult woman who had mild COVID-19 (a few samples of this study predate the infection). Cell type and time point are not known. The sequencing input was PBMCs or a T cell subset sorted from them (not recorded which). The chain employs TRBV2 and TRBJ2-5; no definite D call. Here the CDR3 reads CASNPGQETQYF. DNA of the CDR3: TGTGCCAGCAATCCGGGCCAAGAGACCCAGTACTTC.